This TCR beta chain was found in a study of shared T cell receptors in the human thymus. Using immunoSEQ multiplex PCR, the repertoire was profiled, and TCRdb retains in-frame clones only, with some absent. The sample holds hundreds of thousands of clones, around 87% seen once. Trimming at V came to 5 bases and at J to 3 bases, leaving 2 bases not matched to a gene. This CDR3 is 14 amino acids long. Germline V gene lookup returns CDR1 MNHEY and CDR2 SMNVEV (reference sequence). This clone was observed a handful of times. Distinct nucleotide sequences in the sample also encode this CDR3. These data also featured in a second study, about human thymus T cells. That paper states: What appeared biased in thymic and blood repertoires was the usage of V and J genes.

The clonotype comes from a boy in the first two years of life with a congenital heart defect. Sequenced: thymocytes. The chain has TRBV27 and TRBJ2-5, with 11 bases matching TRBD2. CDR3 residues: CASSPGLAEETQYF. The CDR3 DNA follows: TGTGCCAGCAGTCCGGGACTAGCGGAAGAGACCCAGTACTTC.